This T cell receptor (beta chain) was sequenced during a study of T-cell memory formation after mild COVID-19. Background on the study: In these data, TCR clusters were largely donor specific. Whole-study findings and limits: Day 15 to 85 contracting clones showed balanced CD4/CD8; later expanders leaned CD4+. Nothing confirmed that second-wave clones peaking on day 37 were specific for SARS-CoV-2.

In regard to this clonotype: The antigen is undetermined.

TCRdb called the 5' RACE reads again in MiXCR, with one record for every CDR3 protein. This table holds 100,000 to 150,000 distinct CDR3 sequences, around 6.3% found once. V was clipped by 4 bases and J by 4 bases, with 11 bases between them. CDR3 length equals 13 residues. CDR1 is LGHDT, CDR2 YNNKEL, per germline (reference sequence). This TCR was sampled from an adult woman who had mild COVID-19 (a few samples of this study predate the infection). Cell type and time point are not known. Sequenced: PBMCs or a T cell subset sorted from them (not recorded which). This sequence joins TRBV3-1 and TRBJ2-7; perhaps D is TRBD1 or TRBD2 (5 bases each). The CDR3 protein is CASSPGPLYEQYF. The CDR3 coding sequence is TGTGCCAGCAGCCCGGGACCCCTTTACGAGCAGTACTTC.